Listed below are T cell receptor beta chains from one sample, sequenced in a study of beta chain features in type 1 diabetes. Using immunoSEQ multiplex PCR, the repertoire was profiled, and TCRdb retains in-frame clones only, with some absent. In the table there are 200,000 to 300,000 clones, roughly 22% of which are singletons. The sample taken for sequencing was naive CD4+ T cells from blood. The receptor set was obtained from a woman between 40 and 50 years old with type 1 diabetes. CDR3s leave out the opening cysteine and the closing phenylalanine or tryptophan. Fields, in order: J gene, V gene, CDR3 protein.

J gene: TRBJ2-1; V gene: TRBV5-1; CDR3 protein: ASSLVGTGLNEQF
J gene: TRBJ2-7; V gene: TRBV6-5; CDR3 protein: ASSSTGLAGNYEQY
J gene: TRBJ2-3; V gene: TRBV2; CDR3 protein: ASSPTRDTQY
J gene: TRBJ2-3; V gene: TRBV2; CDR3 protein: ASKREGTDTQY
J gene: TRBJ2-7; V gene: TRBV6-5; CDR3 protein: ASSRDRYEQY
J gene: TRBJ1-5; V gene: TRBV27; CDR3 protein: ASSLKGGSQPQH
J gene: TRBJ1-1; V gene: TRBV18; CDR3 protein: ASSPSGGRNTEAF
J gene: TRBJ1-5; V gene: TRBV28; CDR3 protein: ASSLPDTSLNQPQH
J gene: TRBJ2-5; V gene: TRBV28; CDR3 protein: ASRYQGQETQY
J gene: TRBJ2-3; V gene: TRBV29-1; CDR3 protein: SVEEQLSTDTQY
J gene: TRBJ2-1; V gene: TRBV9; CDR3 protein: ASSVGTTEPYNEQF
J gene: TRBJ2-7; V gene: TRBV30; CDR3 protein: AYRHSGSGGEQY